Presented here are 29 T cell receptor beta chains from one specimen sequenced in a study of T cell responses to AZD1222 COVID-19 vaccine. The method was immunoSEQ multiplex PCR; TCRdb's version includes in-frame clones alone and lacks a portion of them. The sample lists about 140,000 clones; roughly 90% were seen once. The input for sequencing was peripheral blood, taken 28 days after the second dose of the MenACWY control vaccine. Receptor source: an adult who received the MenACWY meningococcal vaccine as a control.

This chain joins TRBV4-1 and TRBJ1-1; 7 bases fit TRBD1. Unmatched junction bases numbered 6, after V lost 4 bases and J lost 4 bases. The germline V gene has CDR1 MGHRA and CDR2 YSYEKL. The length of the CDR3 is 14 residues. In nucleotides, the CDR3 is TGCGCCAGCAGCCCAGGACAGGTAGGCACTGAAGCTTTCTTT. Its protein is CASSPGQVGTEAFF.

The rearrangement joins TRBV27 to TRBJ1-6; the D gene is possibly TRBD1 (5 bases). This CDR3 is built from 14 residues. Germline V gene sequence: CDR1 MNHEY, CDR2 SMNVEV (reference sequence). V shed 2 bases and J shed 11 bases, with 13 bases lying between them. CDR3 in amino acids: CASSLMPGSPPLHF. In DNA form, the CDR3 reads TGTGCCAGCAGTTTAATGCCAGGGAGTCCACCCCTCCACTTT.

Written as DNA, the CDR3 is TGTGCCAGCACCCGGATGGGGACGGGGAACACTGAAGCTTTCTTT. Translating it yields CASTRMGTGNTEAFF. V is TRBV27 and J is TRBJ1-1, with D perhaps TRBD1 (5 bases). CDR3 length: 15 amino acids. Germline-derived CDR1 and CDR2 are MNHEY and SMNVEV (reference sequence). Trimming cost V 7 bases and J 1 base, with 16 bases left between them.

The rearrangement joins TRBV6-2 or TRBV6-3 to TRBJ2-3; D is undetermined. The V end lost 0 bases, the J end lost 3 bases, and 13 bases lay between the germline ends. CDR1 and CDR2 from the germline V gene are MNHEY and SVGEGT. CDR3 size: 16 residues. The CDR3 DNA follows: TGTGCCAGCAGTTACTCGAATAGGTTAGGAACAGATACGCAGTATTTT. Residues: CASSYSNRLGTDTQYF.

The V call is TRBV9, the J call TRBJ2-7, with a possible D match to TRBD1 (5 bases). Germline V gene lookup returns CDR1 SGDLS and CDR2 YYNGEE. Trimming took 0 bases from V and 3 from J, leaving 7 bases between them. The CDR3 length is 13 residues. The CDR3 sequence is CASSVGQHYEQYF. Written as DNA, the CDR3 is TGTGCCAGCAGCGTAGGACAGCACTACGAGCAGTACTTC.

The V gene is TRBV13, the J gene TRBJ1-2; D unclear. This CDR3 is built from 12 residues. The V gene lost 0 bases and the J gene lost 7 bases, with 6 bases spanning the gap. Germline V gene sequence: CDR1 PRHDT, CDR2 FYEKMQ (reference sequence). The CDR3 nucleotides read TGTGCCAGCAGCTTAGGCGGCCGTGGCTACACCTTC. It codes for CASSLGGRGYTF.

The chain links TRBV4-1 to TRBJ2-1; the match to TRBD2 covers 9 bases. Looked up from germline, CDR1 is MGHRA and CDR2 is YSYEKL. The trim removed 5 bases at V and 4 bases at J, leaving 9 bases unmatched. The CDR3 has 16 amino acids. The CDR3 loop reads CASSKGDSGRYNEQFF. DNA of the CDR3: TGCGCCAGCAGCAAAGGGGATAGCGGGAGATACAATGAGCAGTTCTTC.

In the case of this clone: At one end, the junction sequence differs from germline, possibly due to a read error. The chain combines TRBV24-1 with TRBJ2-1, with 11 bases lining up with TRBD2. There are 15 residues in the CDR3. Germline CDR1 is KGHDR and CDR2 is SFDVKD. The CDR3 DNA reads as TGTGCCTCCAGCGGGACTAGCGGCCTGGGCGATGAGCAGTTCTTC. Translating gives CASSGTSGLGDEQFF.

The chain uses TRBV10-3 and TRBJ2-1; no clear D. Germline V gives CDR1 ENHRY, CDR2 SYGVKD. V lost 4 bases to trimming and J lost 5 bases, with 9 bases between them. This CDR3 contains 13 residues. The CDR3 protein is CAISVLGNNEQFF. For the CDR3, the DNA is TGTGCCATCAGTGTTTTGGGGAACAATGAGCAGTTCTTC.

J is TRBJ2-3 and V is TRBV5-4; maybe TRBD1 (6 bases). Germline V gene lookup returns CDR1 SGHNT and CDR2 YYREEE (reference sequence). The CDR3 length is 14 residues. V lost 5 bases to trimming and J lost 3 bases, with 13 bases between them. This CDR3 reads CASRQDRTTDTQYF. The CDR3 DNA is TGTGCCAGCAGACAGGACAGAACAACAGATACGCAGTATTTT.

CDR3 in amino acids: CASSHDGRTNTGELFF. CDR3 coding DNA: TGTGCCAGCAGCCATGATGGCAGAACGAACACCGGGGAGCTGTTTTTT. This sequence joins TRBV3-1 (or the pseudogene TRBV3-2) and TRBJ2-2; D not resolved. V lost 3 bases to trimming and J lost 0 bases, with 11 bases between them. There are 16 residues in the CDR3. Germline-derived CDR1 and CDR2 are LGHDT and YNNKEL (reference sequence).

This rearrangement joins TRBV7-6 to TRBJ2-5; 9 bases line up with TRBD1. Trimming removed 4 bases from V and 2 bases from J; junction bases left unmatched: 14. The CDR3 is made up of 18 amino acids. CDR1 is SGHVS and CDR2 is FNYEAQ in the germline V gene. CDR3 nucleotides: TGTGCCAGCAGCTCACGACGAGGAGGACAGGGGACGCAAGAGACCCAGTACTTC. Encoded protein: CASSSRRGGQGTQETQYF.

The V gene is TRBV28, the J gene TRBJ2-1; tentative D call: TRBD1 (6 bases). V was pared by 3 bases and J by 2 bases, with 8 bases between. Germline CDR1 and CDR2: MDHEN and SYDVKM. This CDR3 has 14 residues. The CDR3 DNA reads as TGTGCCAGCAGTTTGAGGACAGCCTACAATGAGCAGTTCTTC. Residues: CASSLRTAYNEQFF. The full variable domain, in which reference TRBV28 and TRBJ2-1 provide the parts outside the CDR3, is DVKVTQSSRYLVKRTGEKVFLECVQDMDHENMFWYRQDPGLGLRLIYFSYDVKMKEKGDIPEGYSVSREKKERFSLILESASTNQTSMYLCASSLRTAYNEQFFGPGTRLTVL.

The rearrangement links TRBV19 to TRBJ1-3; D remains unclear. This CDR3 is built from 15 residues. CDR1 is LNHDA, CDR2 SQIVND, per germline (reference sequence). V was shortened by 4 bases and J by 4 bases, with 14 bases between the two germline ends. The CDR3 is CASSTPPGLGNTIYF. DNA for the CDR3: TGTGCCAGTAGTACCCCCCCCGGGTTGGGAAACACCATATATTTT.

The chain employs TRBV7-9 and TRBJ1-1, with 10 bases that match TRBD1. The trim removed 5 bases at V and 10 bases at J, leaving 10 bases unmatched. This CDR3 is built from 14 residues. The germline V gene encodes CDR1 SEHNR and CDR2 FQNEAQ (reference sequence). The CDR3 coding sequence is TGTGCCAGCAGCCACAGGACAGGGGGAATAGGAGCTTTCTTT. Its translation is CASSHRTGGIGAFF.

The chain recombines TRBV19 with TRBJ1-1; TRBD1 aligns across 10 bases. The junction had 4 bases not matched to a gene; V was cut back by 5 bases and J by 4 bases. The V gene's germline CDR1 is LNHDA and CDR2 SQIVND (reference sequence). The length of the CDR3 is 14 residues. The CDR3 sequence is CASSWGQGPTEAFF. The CDR3 DNA follows: TGTGCCAGTAGTTGGGGACAGGGGCCCACTGAAGCTTTCTTT.

The V call is TRBV4-2, the J call TRBJ2-7; 11 nucleotides line up with TRBD2. Germline lookup yields CDR1 LGHNA and CDR2 YNFKEQ. This CDR3 has 16 residues. V dropped 4 bases and J dropped 2; count of bases not matched to a gene: 7. The CDR3 loop reads CASSPPPTSGTYEQYF. The CDR3, as DNA: TGTGCCAGCAGCCCCCCCCCGACTAGCGGGACCTACGAGCAGTACTTC.

This clone was seen more than once but under ten times. The chain combines TRBV5-1 with TRBJ2-3; D may be TRBD1 (5 bases). The V end lost 7 bases, the J end lost 6 bases, and 15 bases lay between the germline ends. Germline V lookup: CDR1 SGHRS, CDR2 YFSETQ. CDR3 length equals 13 residues. CDR3 DNA: TGCGCCAGCGGGTCTGGGGCTTCCGATACGCAGTATTTT. It specifies CASGSGASDTQYF.

V is TRBV5-6 and J is TRBJ1-4; D uncertain. The germline CDR1 and CDR2 sequences are SGHDT and YYEEEE. Trimming removed 4 bases at V and 8 bases at J, with 15 bases between. This CDR3 has 14 amino acids. CDR3 region: CASSRPGIGEKLFF. The CDR3, as DNA: TGTGCCAGCAGCCGCCCGGGGATCGGGGAAAAACTGTTTTTT.

The genes are TRBV18 and TRBJ1-1; the D is unclear. Deletions cut 2 bases from V and 1 base from J, with 11 bases between. CDR3 size: 15 residues. Looked up from germline, CDR1 is KGHSH and CDR2 is LQKENI. CDR3 in DNA: TGTGCCAGCTCACCATATTCCGGCGAGAACACTGAAGCTTTCTTT. This translates into CASSPYSGENTEAFF.

The rearrangement uses TRBV6-5 and TRBJ2-7; D is uncertain. Trimming took off 0 bases at V and 0 bases at J, with 9 bases between the two ends. The CDR3 has 15 residues. Germline CDR1 reads MNHEY; CDR2 reads SVGAGI. The CDR3 reads CASSYSSVYSYEQYF. For the CDR3, the DNA is TGTGCCAGCAGTTACTCTTCCGTTTACTCCTACGAGCAGTACTTC.

V gene TRBV4-2 combines with J gene TRBJ2-5; D tentatively reads TRBD1 or TRBD2 (5 bases each). This CDR3 contains 15 residues. The germline gives CDR1 LGHNA, CDR2 YNFKEQ. V was cut by 0 bases and J by 4 bases, with 12 bases left in between. CDR3 region: CASSQEGRRGETQYF. CDR3 bases: TGTGCCAGCAGCCAAGAGGGGCGTCGGGGAGAGACCCAGTACTTC.

The rearrangement links TRBV20-1 to TRBJ1-5; D gene unclear. This CDR3 region has 13 residues. V dropped 3 bases and J dropped 8 bases, with 14 bases sitting between them. CDR1 DFQATT and CDR2 SNEGSKA come from the germline V gene (reference sequence). The DNA of the CDR3 is TGCAGTGCTAGTCGGACTTTTAAGGAGCCCCAGCATTTT. It encodes CSASRTFKEPQHF.

This chain joins TRBV9 and TRBJ2-3; 11 bases line up with TRBD2. V was clipped by 0 bases and J by 6 bases; unmatched bases: 6. Germline V gene sequence: CDR1 SGDLS, CDR2 YYNGEE. The CDR3 is 16 residues long. CDR3 region: CASSVGLAGGGDTQYF. The CDR3 DNA reads TGTGCCAGCAGCGTAGGTCTAGCGGGGGGTGGGGATACGCAGTATTTT.

V is TRBV12-1 and J is TRBJ1-5. TRBV12-1 is listed as a pseudogene. The CDR3 totals 15 residues. The CDR3 loop is CASSTAGFSNQPQHF. Written as DNA, the CDR3 is TGTGCCAGCAGCACAGCGGGGTTTAGCAATCAGCCCCAGCATTTT.

The chain recombines TRBV7-2 with TRBJ2-1; 8 nucleotides line up with TRBD2. The J segment lost 3 bases and the V segment lost 4 bases, leaving 5 bases of the junction unmatched. The CDR3 sequence is 15 residues long. The germline V gene has CDR1 SGHTA and CDR2 FQGNSA. CDR3 DNA: TGTGCCAGCAGCTCCAGCGGGAGCATCTACAATGAGCAGTTCTTC. The encoded protein is CASSSSGSIYNEQFF.

The chain couples TRBV7-2 to TRBJ1-2, with D perhaps matching TRBD1 (5 bases). Trimming removed 0 bases from V and 3 bases from J, with 14 bases in between. From germline, CDR1 is SGHTA and CDR2 FQGNSA. The CDR3 consists of 16 residues. Here the CDR3 DNA reads TGTGCCAGCAGCTTAGCTCCTGGGACCGACTACTATGGCTACACCTTC. The encoded protein is CASSLAPGTDYYGYTF. Supplemented by reference TRBV7-2 and TRBJ1-2, the full variable domain reads GAGVSQSPSNKVTEKGKDVELRCDPISGHTALYWYRQSLGQGLEFLIYFQGNSAPDKSGLPSDRFSAERTGGSVSTLTIQRTQQEDSAVYLCASSLAPGTDYYGYTFGSGTRLTVV.

The chain couples TRBV19 to TRBJ2-1; 7 positions match TRBD2. Looked up from germline, CDR1 is LNHDA and CDR2 is SQIVND (reference sequence). After removal of 6 bases from V and 2 bases from J, the junction contained 7 bases not matched to a gene. This CDR3 comprises 15 residues. Here the CDR3 DNA reads TGTGCCAGTAGAGCTACTAGCGCGACCTACAATGAGCAGTTCTTC. Its protein product is CASRATSATYNEQFF.

This clone was seen a few times. The DNA for the CDR3 is TGCAGCTTCAGGGGGGACAACTACGAGCAGTACTTC. Its translation is CSFRGDNYEQYF. This rearrangement joins TRBV29-1 to TRBJ2-7; maybe TRBD1 (7 bases). Germline V gene lookup returns CDR1 SQVTM and CDR2 ANQGSEA. V lost 8 bases, J lost 3 bases, and 14 bases lay in between. This CDR3 is 12 amino acids long.